One T cell receptor (beta chain) is described in this entry. The antigen is undetermined. The sample comes from a study of T cells after yellow fever vaccination. Conversion of TCR transcripts into cDNA relied on 5'RACE template switching, which added a universal primer site and UMIs. One entry per CDR3 protein results from TCRdb running MiXCR on the 5' RACE reads. Of around 500,000 distinct CDR3 sequences listed, less than 25% are singletons. Germline loops: CDR1 SEHNR, CDR2 FQNEAQ (reference sequence). There are 16 residues in the CDR3. Trimming left V 3 bases short and J 0 bases short, with 15 bases between. Study-wide results and limits: The secondary T-cell response peaked on day 5, not day 15, but was weaker. It was a small share of clonotypes that appeared in both CD4 and CD8 compartments. Reappearance after the booster was seen for most primary-vaccination clones, at approximately 97% CD4 and 85% to 90% CD8.

The sequenced sample was PBMCs, obtained about 20 days after the first yellow fever vaccination. V and J are TRBV7-9 and TRBJ2-7; D is uncertain. This TCR derives from a man between 18 and 35 years old who received the YFV17D yellow fever vaccine. The CDR3 loop reads CASSFLLSESSYEQYF. CDR3 sequence (DNA): TGTGCCAGCAGCTTTCTTCTGTCGGAAAGCTCCTACGAGCAGTACTTC.